A selection of T cell receptor beta chains follows, all from one sample in a study of CD8 T cells in ankylosing spondylitis. TCRdb redid the calling of the 5' RACE reads with MiXCR, one entry per CDR3 protein. The sample records 250,000 to 350,000 distinct CDR3 sequences, roughly 20% being singletons. The sample taken for sequencing was blood, either unsorted or a sorted T cell fraction (not recorded which). All receptors derive from a female donor with ankylosing spondylitis or in good health (not recorded which). Both conserved end residues are part of each CDR3. Fields, in order: V gene, J gene, clone size, CDR3 protein. The listing skips clone size in some rows; elsewhere it reads once, few, many or a size class.

v_gene: TRBV25-1; j_gene: TRBJ2-5; abundance: NA; CDR3aa: CASSVGGVVETQYF
v_gene: TRBV5-4; j_gene: TRBJ2-4; abundance: NA; CDR3aa: CASSRGTDVAKNIQYF
v_gene: TRBV20-1; j_gene: TRBJ2-7; abundance: NA; CDR3aa: CSAGLAGKRAYEQYF
v_gene: TRBV10-3; j_gene: TRBJ2-1; abundance: many; CDR3aa: CAIDGGPYNEQFF
v_gene: TRBV5-5; j_gene: TRBJ2-6; abundance: few; CDR3aa: CASSLGASSGANVLTF
v_gene: TRBV4-2; j_gene: TRBJ2-3; abundance: NA; CDR3aa: CASSQDPTSGRFTDTQYF
v_gene: TRBV6-2/TRBV6-3; j_gene: TRBJ2-1; abundance: many; CDR3aa: CASRKHGTISSYNEQFF
v_gene: TRBV7-6; j_gene: TRBJ2-1; abundance: NA; CDR3aa: CASSLVSGGPEQFF
v_gene: TRBV5-8; j_gene: TRBJ1-3; abundance: few; CDR3aa: CASSPRSPPLSGNTIYF
v_gene: TRBV7-9; j_gene: TRBJ1-2; abundance: NA; CDR3aa: CASSSTTGFNYGYTF
v_gene: TRBV29-1; j_gene: TRBJ2-1; abundance: once; CDR3aa: CSVGSGSYNEQFF
v_gene: TRBV12-3/TRBV12-4; j_gene: TRBJ2-5; abundance: NA; CDR3aa: CASSPESASGQETQYF
v_gene: TRBV19; j_gene: TRBJ2-1; abundance: NA; CDR3aa: CASSKGIDYNEQFF
v_gene: TRBV6-2/TRBV6-3; j_gene: TRBJ2-3; abundance: NA; CDR3aa: CASSSSAGYTDTQYF
v_gene: TRBV7-2; j_gene: TRBJ2-1; abundance: NA; CDR3aa: CASSAPGPGQFF
v_gene: TRBV6-2/TRBV6-3; j_gene: TRBJ2-2; abundance: few; CDR3aa: CASRDSYTGELFF
v_gene: TRBV20-1; j_gene: TRBJ2-1; abundance: many; CDR3aa: CSARGLAGGGTYNEQFF
v_gene: TRBV6-1; j_gene: TRBJ2-3; abundance: NA; CDR3aa: CASARGSSTDTQYF
v_gene: TRBV20-1; j_gene: TRBJ2-1; abundance: NA; CDR3aa: CSAKNRAGLNEQFF
v_gene: TRBV7-2; j_gene: TRBJ2-3; abundance: once; CDR3aa: CASSPGGGWGTDTQYF
v_gene: TRBV10-3; j_gene: TRBJ1-1; abundance: few; CDR3aa: CAIRRAAANTEAFF
v_gene: TRBV20-1; j_gene: TRBJ1-6; abundance: many; CDR3aa: CSASPGSSYNSPLHF
v_gene: TRBV12-3/TRBV12-4; j_gene: TRBJ1-6; abundance: NA; CDR3aa: CASSFRPRGSPLHF
v_gene: TRBV6-1; j_gene: TRBJ2-2; abundance: many; CDR3aa: CASRAGRLTGELFF
v_gene: TRBV20-1; j_gene: TRBJ2-2; abundance: few; CDR3aa: CSAFGLGGSGELFF
v_gene: TRBV12-3/TRBV12-4; j_gene: TRBJ1-1; abundance: many; CDR3aa: CASSQTGLEAFF
v_gene: TRBV7-9; j_gene: TRBJ2-3; abundance: many; CDR3aa: CASSSSADTQYF
v_gene: TRBV29-1; j_gene: TRBJ2-7; abundance: many; CDR3aa: CSVGLANGEQYF
v_gene: TRBV20-1; j_gene: TRBJ2-7; abundance: NA; CDR3aa: CSAMPGRDYYEQYF
v_gene: TRBV12-3/TRBV12-4; j_gene: TRBJ2-1; abundance: NA; CDR3aa: CASSSSRYNEQFF
v_gene: TRBV18; j_gene: TRBJ2-7; abundance: NA; CDR3aa: CASSPRDQQYF
v_gene: TRBV2; j_gene: TRBJ2-2; abundance: NA; CDR3aa: CASRPDTGELFF
v_gene: TRBV7-9; j_gene: TRBJ2-5; abundance: NA; CDR3aa: CASSWGQRQETQYF
v_gene: TRBV7-2; j_gene: TRBJ2-7; abundance: NA; CDR3aa: CASSLKAATGDSYEQYF
v_gene: TRBV4-1; j_gene: TRBJ2-1; abundance: NA; CDR3aa: CASSQGRQAQNEQFF
v_gene: TRBV20-1; j_gene: TRBJ2-2; abundance: NA; CDR3aa: CSARDPGTNTGELFF
v_gene: TRBV10-3; j_gene: TRBJ2-7; abundance: many; CDR3aa: CAISDEREFYEQYF
v_gene: TRBV18; j_gene: TRBJ2-7; abundance: NA; CDR3aa: CASSPGLFWGQGSDEQYF
v_gene: TRBV4-3; j_gene: TRBJ2-4; abundance: NA; CDR3aa: CASSQAARQGKNIQYF
v_gene: TRBV9; j_gene: TRBJ1-6; abundance: few; CDR3aa: CASSGQGDSPLHF
v_gene: TRBV7-2; j_gene: TRBJ2-5; abundance: NA; CDR3aa: CASSLAARGWETQYF
v_gene: TRBV29-1; j_gene: TRBJ2-3; abundance: NA; CDR3aa: CSPPTRDTDTQYF
v_gene: TRBV2; j_gene: TRBJ2-2; abundance: many; CDR3aa: CASSPVRASGELFF
v_gene: TRBV20-1; j_gene: TRBJ2-1; abundance: few; CDR3aa: CSGGFYNNEQFF
v_gene: TRBV29-1; j_gene: TRBJ1-1; abundance: NA; CDR3aa: CSVESGAFF